This T cell receptor beta chain originates from a study of radiotherapy plus CTLA-4 blockade in lung cancer. CDR1 LNHDA and CDR2 SQIVND come from the germline V gene (reference sequence). The V and J ends lost 5 bases and 6 bases respectively, with 8 bases between them. This CDR3 is built from 12 residues. Overall study findings and caveats: Interferon-beta and early blood T cell clone dynamics reportedly predicted response best.

Only in-frame clones appear in the TCRdb table, and some are missing; sequencing was by immunoSEQ multiplex PCR. Of roughly 90,000 clones in the sample, roughly 70% were seen once. CTLA-4 blockade with ipilimumab, together with focal radiation, was given to patients with chemo-refractory metastatic non-small-cell lung cancer. As concerns this clone: Its specificity is not known.

The TCR sequence derives from a human donor with non-small cell lung cancer that progressed on radiotherapy plus ipilimumab. The gene calls are TRBV19 and TRBJ1-5; D is unclear. Sequencing used peripheral blood, obtained from a patient treated with radiotherapy plus ipilimumab. The CDR3 nucleotides read TGTGCCAGTAGTCTCCCCTTTCAGCCCCAGCATTTT. This translates into CASSLPFQPQHF.